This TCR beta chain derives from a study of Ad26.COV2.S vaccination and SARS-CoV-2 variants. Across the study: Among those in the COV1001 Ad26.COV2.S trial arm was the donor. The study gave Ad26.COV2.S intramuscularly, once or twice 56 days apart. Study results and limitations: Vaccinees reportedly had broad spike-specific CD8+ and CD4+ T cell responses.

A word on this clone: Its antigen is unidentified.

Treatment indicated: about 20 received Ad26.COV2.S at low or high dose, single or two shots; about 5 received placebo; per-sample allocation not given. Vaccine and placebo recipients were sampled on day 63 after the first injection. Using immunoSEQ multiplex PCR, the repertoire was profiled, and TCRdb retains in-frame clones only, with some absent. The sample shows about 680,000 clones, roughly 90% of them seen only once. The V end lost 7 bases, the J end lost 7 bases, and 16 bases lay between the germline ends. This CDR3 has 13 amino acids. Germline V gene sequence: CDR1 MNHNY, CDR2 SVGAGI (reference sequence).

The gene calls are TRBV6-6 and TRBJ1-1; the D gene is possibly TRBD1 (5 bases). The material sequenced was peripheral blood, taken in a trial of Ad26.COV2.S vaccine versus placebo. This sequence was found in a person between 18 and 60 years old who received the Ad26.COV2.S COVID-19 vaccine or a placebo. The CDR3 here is CASKETGTYEAFF. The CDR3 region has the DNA TGTGCCAGCAAGGAGACCGGGACGTATGAAGCTTTCTTT.